These T cell receptor beta chains were read from a single sample in a study of blood T cell repertoires in COVID-19. Data came from immunoSEQ multiplex PCR; TCRdb stores just in-frame clones and leaves some out. The data show about 56,000 clones, more than 70% seen once. Sequencing used peripheral blood. These receptor sequences come from a human donor in a cohort sampled during active COVID-19. Both conserved end residues are part of each CDR3. Fields, in order: clone size, V gene, CDR3 protein. Size is stated for part of the rows, as once, few or many counts, or as a class when the clone is expanded.

clone size: -; V gene: TRBV6-2/TRBV6-3; CDR3 protein: CASSYNPQRGGAETQYF
clone size: -; V gene: TRBV6-5; CDR3 protein: CASSSTGRNYGYTF
clone size: -; V gene: TRBV4-3; CDR3 protein: CASSQDLLAGAGTDTQYF
clone size: -; V gene: TRBV5-1; CDR3 protein: CASSFVRVRSSGNTIYF
clone size: -; V gene: TRBV12-5; CDR3 protein: CASGPQGTDTQYF
clone size: -; V gene: TRBV21-1; CDR3 protein: CASSASLGGATDTQYF
clone size: -; V gene: TRBV30; CDR3 protein: CAWRTKDIRGYTF
clone size: -; V gene: TRBV2; CDR3 protein: CASRKILPGLLMNTEAFF
clone size: -; V gene: TRBV5-1; CDR3 protein: CASSWGGGRNTGELFF
clone size: -; V gene: TRBV5-1; CDR3 protein: CASNSPEGEIHTQYF
clone size: -; V gene: TRBV12-2; CDR3 protein: CASRLVGTIAGLSNTKAFF
clone size: -; V gene: TRBV10-2; CDR3 protein: CASSEGSGRNQPQHF
clone size: -; V gene: TRBV6-2/TRBV6-3; CDR3 protein: CASSPASRPANQPQHF
clone size: -; V gene: TRBV27; CDR3 protein: CASSFIIKGQGALNYGYTF
clone size: -; V gene: TRBV6-6; CDR3 protein: CASRPGGGVYGYTF
clone size: -; V gene: TRBV12-3/TRBV12-4; CDR3 protein: CASSRTGNTEAFF
clone size: -; V gene: TRBV20-1; CDR3 protein: CSASSGVALNQPQHF
clone size: -; V gene: TRBV6-5; CDR3 protein: CASSYIGSTDTEAFF
clone size: few; V gene: TRBV2; CDR3 protein: CASSPPPQGSNEKLFF
clone size: -; V gene: TRBV3-1/TRBV3-2; CDR3 protein: CASSQGYGANYGYTF
clone size: -; V gene: TRBV7-9; CDR3 protein: CASRMGGRGTEAFF
clone size: -; V gene: TRBV7-9; CDR3 protein: CASSVFRGGGKTQYF
clone size: -; V gene: TRBV6-5; CDR3 protein: CASALRRQVNQPQHF
clone size: -; V gene: TRBV12-3/TRBV12-4; CDR3 protein: CASSGGIQYF
clone size: once; V gene: TRBV18; CDR3 protein: CASSPPGQGDEKLFF
clone size: -; V gene: TRBV7-2; CDR3 protein: CASSLIGTGREAFF
clone size: -; V gene: TRBV6-5; CDR3 protein: CASSYYVGPHYEQYF
clone size: -; V gene: TRBV19; CDR3 protein: CASSLTGGASGYTF
clone size: -; V gene: TRBV18; CDR3 protein: CASSPPSGSSYNEQFF
clone size: once; V gene: TRBV5-1; CDR3 protein: CASSSGQLLYGYTF
clone size: -; V gene: TRBV7-9; CDR3 protein: CASSFRDNLLNYGYTF
clone size: -; V gene: TRBV3-1/TRBV3-2; CDR3 protein: CASSLAAGELFF
clone size: -; V gene: TRBV10-1; CDR3 protein: CASSESRGLNTGELFF
clone size: -; V gene: TRBV19; CDR3 protein: CASSSGWGTEAFF
clone size: -; V gene: TRBV18; CDR3 protein: CASSPTGGDTQYF
clone size: -; V gene: TRBV27; CDR3 protein: CASSPRWRGSNQPQHF
clone size: -; V gene: TRBV7-9; CDR3 protein: CASREIGSYEQYF
clone size: -; V gene: TRBV25-1; CDR3 protein: CASSVETNYGYTF
clone size: -; V gene: TRBV4-3; CDR3 protein: CASSQDWVGLGNEKLFF
clone size: -; V gene: TRBV27; CDR3 protein: CASSLYGTGLNSPLHF
clone size: -; V gene: TRBV6-2/TRBV6-3; CDR3 protein: CASSFYSGKYNEQFF
clone size: -; V gene: TRBV27; CDR3 protein: CASRTAGTSGGEQFF